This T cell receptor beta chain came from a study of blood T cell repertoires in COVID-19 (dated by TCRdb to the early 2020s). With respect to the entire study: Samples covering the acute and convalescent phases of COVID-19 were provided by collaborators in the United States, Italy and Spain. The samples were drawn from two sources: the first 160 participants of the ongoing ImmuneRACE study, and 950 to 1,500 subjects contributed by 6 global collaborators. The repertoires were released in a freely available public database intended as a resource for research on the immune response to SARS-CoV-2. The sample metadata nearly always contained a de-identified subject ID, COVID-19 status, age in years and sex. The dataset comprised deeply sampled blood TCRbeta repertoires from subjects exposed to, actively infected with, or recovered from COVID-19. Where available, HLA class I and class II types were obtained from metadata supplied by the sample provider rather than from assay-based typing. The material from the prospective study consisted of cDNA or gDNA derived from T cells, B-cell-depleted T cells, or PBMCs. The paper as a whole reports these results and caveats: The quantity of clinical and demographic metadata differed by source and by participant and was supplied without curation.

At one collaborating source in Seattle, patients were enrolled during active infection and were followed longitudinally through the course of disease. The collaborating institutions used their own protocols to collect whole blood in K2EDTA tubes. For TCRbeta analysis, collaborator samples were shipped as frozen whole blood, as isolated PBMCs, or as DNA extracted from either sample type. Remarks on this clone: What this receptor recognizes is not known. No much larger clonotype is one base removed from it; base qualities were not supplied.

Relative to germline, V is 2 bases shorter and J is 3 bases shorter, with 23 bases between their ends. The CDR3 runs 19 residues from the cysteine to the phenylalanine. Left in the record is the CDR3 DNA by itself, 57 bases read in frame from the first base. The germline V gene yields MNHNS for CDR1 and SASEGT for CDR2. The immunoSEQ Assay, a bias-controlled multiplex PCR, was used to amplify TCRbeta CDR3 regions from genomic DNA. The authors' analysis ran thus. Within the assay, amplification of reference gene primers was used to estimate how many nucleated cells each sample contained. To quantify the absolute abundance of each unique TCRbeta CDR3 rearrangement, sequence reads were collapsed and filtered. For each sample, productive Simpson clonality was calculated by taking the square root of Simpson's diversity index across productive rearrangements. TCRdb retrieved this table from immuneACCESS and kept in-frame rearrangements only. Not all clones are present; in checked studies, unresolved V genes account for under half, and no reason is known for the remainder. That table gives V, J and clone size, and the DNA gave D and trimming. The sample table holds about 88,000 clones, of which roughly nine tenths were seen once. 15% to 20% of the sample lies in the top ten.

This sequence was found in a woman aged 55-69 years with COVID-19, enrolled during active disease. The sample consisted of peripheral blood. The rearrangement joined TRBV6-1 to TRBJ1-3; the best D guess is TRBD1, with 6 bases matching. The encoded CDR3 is CASSEHWRQAFTYGNTIYF. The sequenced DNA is TGTGCCAGCAGTGAACATTGGCGACAGGCTTTCACTTATGGAAACACCATATATTTT.